This TCR beta chain was observed in a study of identical twins. At least ten counts were recorded for this clonotype. Germline V gives CDR1 SGHRS, CDR2 YFSETQ. The ends were cut back, 4 bases at V and 4 bases at J, with 11 bases in the middle. The CDR3 has 13 amino acids. TCRdb re-derived calls from the 5' RACE reads in MiXCR, one entry per CDR3 protein. Of 400,000 to 500,000 distinct CDR3 sequences listed, around 18% are singletons. This receptor was taken from a man between 50 and 59 years old in good health. Sequenced sample: naive T cells sorted from blood. V and J are TRBV5-1 and TRBJ1-2, with D perhaps TRBD1 (5 bases). CDR3: CASSLGTSYGYTF. The CDR3 coding sequence is TGCGCCAGCAGCCTCGGGACTAGCTATGGCTACACCTTC.